The 13 T cell receptor beta chains in this list originate from one sample, sequenced in a study of intratumoral heterogeneity in liver cancer. The table came from immunoSEQ multiplex PCR; TCRdb's copy has only in-frame clones and leaves some out. Among approximately 20,000 clones, around 75% were seen once, and the ten largest hold roughly 15%. This specimen consisted of tumor-adjacent normal tissue, obtained before any cancer treatment. The source of these receptors is a woman in her 70s with hepatocellular carcinoma.

This chain connects TRBV4-1 to TRBJ2-3, with 7 nucleotides matching TRBD1. The CDR3 runs to 16 residues. The germline gives CDR1 MGHRA, CDR2 YSYEKL. Losses at the gene ends were 5 bases for V and 4 bases for J; bases not matched to a gene: 12. The CDR3 reads CASSLLGGLKADTQYF. CDR3 in DNA: TGCGCCAGCAGCTTGTTAGGGGGCTTGAAGGCAGATACGCAGTATTTT.

J is TRBJ1-2 and V is TRBV2; D may be TRBD1 (5 bases). This CDR3 spans 14 amino acids. The V and J ends lost 7 bases and 7 bases respectively, with 19 bases between them. CDR1 is SNHLY, CDR2 FYNNEI, per germline. The CDR3 region is CASIATETYSGYTF. CDR3 DNA: TGTGCCAGCATCGCGACAGAGACCTATAGTGGCTACACCTTC.

The chain couples TRBV10-3 to TRBJ2-1; D is unresolved. The V gene's germline CDR1 is ENHRY and CDR2 SYGVKD. The CDR3 is 18 amino acids. V lost 8 bases and J 4 bases, leaving 27 bases between the germline ends. The CDR3: CAIGSGSGAVLIYNEQFF. CDR3 in DNA: TGTGCCATCGGAAGTGGGTCGGGCGCAGTTCTTATTTACAATGAGCAGTTCTTC.

V and J are TRBV6-6 and TRBJ2-7; D not certain. V was clipped by 2 bases and J by 3 bases, with 8 bases between them. The length of the CDR3 is 13 residues. From germline, CDR1 is MNHNY and CDR2 SVGAGI (reference sequence). The CDR3 bases are TGTGCCAGCAGTTACCAGAGTCTCTACGAGCAGTACTTC. Translation: CASSYQSLYEQYF.

The chain joins TRBV21-1 to TRBJ1-2; the listed D gene, TRBD1, was not tested against the DNA. TRBV21-1 is a pseudogene. The CDR3 is 14 residues long. The CDR3 loop reads CASTRQGNDYGYTF. As DNA, the CDR3 is TGTGCCAGCACCCGACAGGGGAACGACTATGGCTACACCTTC.

This clone was seen more than once but under ten times. The CDR3 DNA reads as TGTGCCAGCTTAGGGCAGGGCAACACCGGGGAGCTGTTTTTT. Its translation: CASLGQGNTGELFF. The chain couples TRBV3-1 (or the pseudogene TRBV3-2) to TRBJ2-2; tentatively, D is TRBD1 (5 bases). Trimming shortened V by 8 bases and J by 2 bases, and 12 bases separated the two germline ends. Germline V gene lookup returns CDR1 LGHDT and CDR2 YNNKEL (reference sequence). The CDR3 is made up of 14 amino acids.

The chain has TRBV5-1 and TRBJ2-7, with TRBD1 as a possible D gene (6 bases). This CDR3 region has 14 residues. From germline, CDR1 is SGHRS and CDR2 YFSETQ. For the CDR3, the DNA is TGCGCTACCAAAGTGGGGACAACTACCTACGAGCAGTACTTC. Encoded protein: CATKVGTTTYEQYF.

V is TRBV19 and J is TRBJ2-1; 7 positions match TRBD2. The CDR3 covers 14 residues. V lost 1 base, J lost 10 bases, and 7 bases stayed unmatched. Germline V lookup: CDR1 LNHDA, CDR2 SQIVND (reference sequence). The CDR3 DNA is TGTGCCAGTAGTATAGGGGAGGGAGCCTGGGAGCAGTTCTTC. It yields the protein CASSIGEGAWEQFF.

The table lists this clone with a count of one. The V gene is TRBV7-8, the J gene TRBJ2-7; TRBD2 aligns across 10 bases. The CDR3 extends over 14 amino acids. The V gene's germline CDR1 is SGHVS and CDR2 FQNEAQ. The V segment lost 5 bases and the J segment 5 bases; nucleotides outside the gene matches: 6. The CDR3 DNA sequence: TGTGCCAGCAGCGACTCCAGCGGGAGGGACGAGCAGTACTTC. Its protein is CASSDSSGRDEQYF.

This CDR3 reads CASSTMGRDEQFF. The CDR3 nucleotides are TGTGCCAGCAGTACCATGGGACGAGATGAGCAGTTCTTC. The chain uses TRBV5-4 and TRBJ2-1, with D possibly being TRBD1 or TRBD2 (5 bases each). V was cut by 5 bases and J by 8 bases, with 14 bases left in between. Germline lookup yields CDR1 SGHNT and CDR2 YYREEE (reference sequence). There are 13 residues in the CDR3.

The V gene is TRBV6-5, the J gene TRBJ1-6, with TRBD1 as a possible D gene (5 bases). Deletions cut 7 bases from V and 10 bases from J, with 14 bases between. The CDR3 length is 13 residues. CDR1 is MNHEY, CDR2 SVGAGI, per germline. CDR3 sequence reads: CASKRQGGSPLHF. CDR3 DNA: TGTGCCAGCAAGAGGCAGGGCGGGTCACCCCTCCACTTT.

The chain combines TRBV27 with TRBJ2-7; the D gene is possibly TRBD1 (6 bases). The V end lost 4 bases, the J end lost 0 bases, and 13 bases lay between the germline ends. In germline, CDR1 is MNHEY, CDR2 SMNVEV (reference sequence). The CDR3 is 15 residues long. The CDR3 here is CASSSLDRISYEQYF. The CDR3 nucleotides read TGTGCCAGCAGTTCCCTCGACAGGATCTCCTACGAGCAGTACTTC.

The V and J genes are TRBV30 and TRBJ2-4, with a weak D call TRBD2 (7 bases). Trimming took 1 base from V and 3 from J, leaving 13 bases between them. Germline CDR1 is GTSNPN and CDR2 is SVGIG (reference sequence). The CDR3 is made up of 15 amino acids. For the CDR3, the DNA is TGTGCCTGGAGTGAGGGGGGGATAGGCAAAAACATTCAGTACTTC. Translating gives CAWSEGGIGKNIQYF.